This T cell receptor beta chain appears in the sequencing data of a study of T cell responses to AZD1222 COVID-19 vaccine. Study-wide results and limits: Spike regions recognized by vaccine-associated CD4 TCRs spanned the protein, led by 160-218 and 743-854. Researchers took repertoire samples only after the peak T cell response had come. Spike-specific TCR breadth rose after two AZD1222 doses, and depth rose as well. The number of AZD1222 recipients seropositive at baseline was only five to seven.

As concerns this clone: Antigen specificity is unknown.

The protocol was immunoSEQ multiplex PCR, while the TCRdb copy is restricted to in-frame clones and leaves out a portion. The table records 100,000 to 150,000 clones, 90% of them present only once. With 6 bases removed from V and 7 bases from J, the gap between germline ends came to 19 bases. This CDR3 contains 15 residues. CDR1 is SNHLY, CDR2 FYNNEI, per germline. The material sequenced was peripheral blood, taken on day 0 of MenACWY control vaccination. The receptor was isolated from an adult in good health. The rearrangement links TRBV2 to TRBJ1-5; D unresolved. The CDR3 DNA sequence: TGTGCCAGCAGGGCGGCAAGCAGCCCCACGCAGCCCCAGCATTTT. Amino acids: CASRAASSPTQPQHF. Filled out from reference TRBV2 and TRBJ1-5, the complete variable domain reads EPEVTQTPSHQVTQMGQEVILRCVPISNHLYFYWYRQILGQKVEFLVSFYNNEISEKSEIFDDQFSVERPDGSNFTLKIRSTKLEDSAMYFCASRAASSPTQPQHFGDGTRLSIL.